The 8 T cell receptor beta chains given below trace back to one sample, sequenced in a study of human T cells and chemical hapten exposure. Regarding time point: pre-sensitization, week 0. Noted treatment: therapeutic diphenylcyclopropenone sensitization with weekly scalp DPC. TCRdb re-called the RACE reads through MiXCR, storing one row per CDR3 protein. Found here are over 300,000 distinct CDR3 sequences, approximately 5.1% of them singletons; the top ten hold 2% to 3%. Specimen: whole blood, collected in connection with sensitization to the hapten diphenylcyclopropenone (DPC). Receptors were obtained from a woman aged 45-65 years with alopecia areata. Some clones in this sample may be carry-over from other donors' samples.

There are a few counts of this clonotype. This chain links TRBV4-3 with TRBJ2-1; D may be TRBD2 (7 bases). Germline CDR1 and CDR2: LGHNA and YSLEER. The V end was cut by 2 bases, the J end by 6 bases, with 14 bases between. This CDR3 comprises 15 residues. The CDR3, as DNA: TGCGCCAGCAGCCAACGCGGGGGCTCTTTCAATGAGCAGTTCTTC. As protein: CASSQRGGSFNEQFF.

The V gene is TRBV7-2, the J gene TRBJ1-5; 7 bases line up with TRBD1. The CDR3 runs 16 residues. Germline V gene lookup returns CDR1 SGHTA and CDR2 FQGNSA. J lost 0 bases, V lost 5 bases, and 7 bases had no gene match. CDR3: CASSAHRGSSNQPQHF. DNA for the CDR3: TGTGCCAGCAGCGCCCACAGGGGAAGTAGCAATCAGCCCCAGCATTTT.

Many counts were recorded for this clonotype. V is TRBV7-7 and J is TRBJ2-1; D uncertain. Trimming pared 5 bases from V and 6 bases from J, leaving 11 bases between. Germline V lookup: CDR1 SSHAT, CDR2 FNYEAQ (reference sequence). The CDR3 extends over 13 amino acids. The CDR3 DNA sequence: TGTGCCAGCAGCCCTGGGTCGGGCAATGAGCAGTTCTTC. Encoded protein: CASSPGSGNEQFF. Supplemented by reference TRBV7-7 and TRBJ2-1, the full variable domain reads GAGVSQSPRYKVTKRGQDVTLRCDPISSHATLYWYQQALGQGPEFLTYFNYEAQPDKSGLPSDRFSAERPEGSISTLTIQRTEQRDSAMYRCASSPGSGNEQFFGPGTRLTVL.

The chain carries TRBV7-2 and TRBJ2-7; the D gene is possibly TRBD2 (5 bases). Looked up from germline, CDR1 is SGHTA and CDR2 is FQGNSA. CDR3 length equals 13 residues. The V and J ends lost 0 bases and 7 bases respectively, with 10 bases between them. CDR3 sequence (DNA): TGTGCCAGCAGCTTAGCTCCGGGGATTGAGCAGTACTTC. It yields the protein CASSLAPGIEQYF.

The chain couples TRBV12-5 to TRBJ2-3, with TRBD2 as a possible D gene (5 bases). This CDR3 has 18 amino acids. Germline V CDR1 and CDR2: LGHNT, FRNRAP. Between the trimmed V and J ends, which lost 1 base and 5 bases, there was a span of 22 bases. The CDR3 DNA sequence: TGTGCTAGTGGTTTGGCAGGAGCCCCGGGATTCAACATAGATACGCAGTATTTT. Protein sequence: CASGLAGAPGFNIDTQYF.

This clonotype showed up just a few times. The rearrangement joins TRBV7-6 to TRBJ1-2; D not resolved. Germline CDR1 is SGHVS and CDR2 is FNYEAQ. V gave up 0 bases and J gave up 5 bases, with 7 bases separating them. There are 13 residues in the CDR3. CDR3 residues: CASSLAGRYGYTF. CDR3 nucleotide sequence: TGTGCCAGCAGCTTAGCGGGCAGATATGGCTACACCTTC.

The chain combines TRBV27 with TRBJ2-2, with D possibly TRBD1 on 6 matching bases. The V end lost 8 bases, the J end lost 2 bases, and 9 bases lay between the germline ends. The CDR3 sequence is 13 residues long. CDR1 is MNHEY, CDR2 SMNVEV, per germline (reference sequence). CDR3 sequence reads: CASRTDNTGELFF. CDR3 coding DNA: TGTGCCAGCCGGACAGACAACACCGGGGAGCTGTTTTTT.

This clonotype was counted many times. This chain connects TRBV29-1 to TRBJ2-5; D call uncertain. The CDR3 consists of 11 residues. Trimming removed 0 bases at V and 5 bases at J, with 4 bases between. The germline V gene encodes CDR1 SQVTM and CDR2 ANQGSEA. CDR3 bases: TGCAGCGTTGAAGAAAAGGAGACCCAGTACTTC. The encoded protein is CSVEEKETQYF.